These 26 T cell receptor beta chains were all obtained from the same sample, sequenced in a study of technical replicates of blood from a few donors. Sequencing used immunoSEQ multiplex PCR; TCRdb keeps in-frame clones, though not all of them. The sample includes over 8,000 clones, about 90% seen only once; the top ten take 9.5% to 13%. The sample was PBMCs. These TCRs come from a human donor in good health.

J is TRBJ2-4 and V is TRBV7-9; TRBD2 agrees at 12 bases. This CDR3 has 16 residues. The V gene's germline CDR1 is SEHNR and CDR2 FQNEAQ (reference sequence). J lost 6 bases, V lost 5 bases, and 8 bases had no gene match. In DNA, the CDR3 is TGTGCCAGCAGCGCCAGACTAGCGGGAGCTTTAAACATTCAGTACTTC. Protein product: CASSARLAGALNIQYF.

The V call is TRBV12-2, the J call TRBJ2-7; the DNA was not compared with TRBD2, the D call given in the table. TRBV12-2 is given as a pseudogene. The CDR3 spans 15 residues. CDR3 bases: TGTGCAAGTCGCTTCCTTACTCAAAACCCCTACGAGCAGTACTTC. As protein: CASRFLTQNPYEQYF.

This clone came up once. The V gene is TRBV30, the J gene TRBJ2-7; TRBD1 matches 7 bases. This CDR3 comprises 15 residues. V lost 4 bases to trimming and J lost 5 bases; unmatched junction nucleotides: 14. Germline loops: CDR1 GTSNPN, CDR2 SVGIG (reference sequence). As DNA, the CDR3 is TGTGCCTGGACCTCTCTGACAGGGTCAATTCACGAGCAGTACTTC. Residues: CAWTSLTGSIHEQYF.

This clone was observed once. The gene calls are TRBV5-1 and TRBJ1-5; a weak D match, TRBD1 (5 bases). The CDR3 consists of 14 residues. Per the germline V gene, CDR1 is SGHRS and CDR2 is YFSETQ. With 4 bases removed from V and 4 bases from J, the gap between germline ends came to 12 bases. In nucleotides, the CDR3 is TGCGCCAGCAGCCTCGGACAAGAGAATCAGCCCCAGCATTTT. This codes for CASSLGQENQPQHF.

The chain uses TRBV7-9 and TRBJ1-1; D is unclear. This CDR3 is 14 amino acids long. Per germline, CDR1 SEHNR and CDR2 FQNEAQ (reference sequence). Trimming shortened V by 2 bases and J by 1 base, and 8 bases separated the two germline ends. The CDR3 DNA follows: TGTGCCAGCAGCTTAATCGGTCCGAACACTGAAGCTTTCTTT. Translated, it gives CASSLIGPNTEAFF.

The chain has TRBV25-1 and TRBJ2-7, with 8 bases lining up with TRBD2. The trim removed 3 bases at V and 4 bases at J, leaving 8 bases unmatched. Germline V CDR1 and CDR2: MGHDK, SYGVNS. CDR3 length: 15 residues. CDR3 residues: CASSESSGGIYEQYF. CDR3 nucleotides: TGTGCCAGCAGTGAGTCGAGCGGGGGCATATACGAGCAGTACTTC.

V gene TRBV9 combines with J gene TRBJ2-5; TRBD2 matches at 15 bases. V trimming: 3 bases; J trimming: 1 base; junction bases outside the gene matches: 7. Germline lookup yields CDR1 SGDLS and CDR2 YYNGEE. CDR3 length: 18 residues. The CDR3 nucleotides read TGTGCCAGCAGCGCAGGGACTAGCGGGAGGACCCCCCAAGAGACCCAGTACTTC. This encodes CASSAGTSGRTPQETQYF.

This clone was recorded only once. The chain combines TRBV28 with TRBJ2-5; D uncertain. From germline, CDR1 is MDHEN and CDR2 SYDVKM. Trimming removed 3 bases at V and 5 bases at J, with 4 bases between. The CDR3 runs 11 residues. The CDR3 here is CASSLSETQYF. The CDR3 DNA reads TGTGCCAGCAGTTTGAGCGAGACCCAGTACTTC.

The chain has TRBV2 and TRBJ1-1; D remains unclear. Deletions cut 4 bases from V and 1 base from J, with 7 bases between. Germline CDR1 is SNHLY and CDR2 is FYNNEI. The CDR3 loop spans 13 amino acids. The CDR3 nucleotides are TGTGCCAGCAGTGTATCACAGAACACTGAAGCTTTCTTT. Translated: CASSVSQNTEAFF.

The chain carries TRBV19 and TRBJ1-2; TRBD1 matches at 8 bases. There are 13 residues in the CDR3. Germline CDR1 LNHDA, CDR2 SQIVND (reference sequence). V shed 4 bases and J 5 bases; nucleotides not matched to a gene: 3. The CDR3, as DNA: TGTGCCAGTAGTACAGGACAGGGATATGGCTACACCTTC. The encoded protein is CASSTGQGYGYTF.

This chain connects TRBV20-1 to TRBJ2-4; D gene uncertain. The CDR3 loop spans 11 amino acids. V lost 4 bases and J lost 6, with 7 bases in between. Germline V CDR1 and CDR2: DFQATT, SNEGSKA (reference sequence). CDR3 in DNA: TGCAGTGCTAAACAGACAAACATTCAGTACTTC. Amino acid sequence: CSAKQTNIQYF.

The chain is built from TRBV10-3 and TRBJ2-2; 7 nucleotides line up with TRBD1. With 3 bases clipped from V and 5 bases from J, the junction kept 6 bases outside the gene matches. Germline V gives CDR1 ENHRY, CDR2 SYGVKD. The CDR3 has 15 residues. The CDR3 reads CAISEVGGDTGELFF. CDR3 in DNA: TGTGCCATCAGTGAAGTAGGGGGCGATACCGGGGAGCTGTTTTTT.

V and J are TRBV7-3 and TRBJ2-7, with 8 bases aligning to TRBD1. V lost 6 bases to trimming and J lost 9 bases; unmatched junction nucleotides: 10. Germline V gene data show CDR1 as SGHTA and CDR2 as FQGTGA. This CDR3 contains 13 residues. CDR3: CASSPHDRGRQYF. The CDR3 DNA is TGTGCCAGCAGTCCCCATGACAGGGGCCGGCAGTACTTC.

In its sample, this clone was seen a few times. V usage is TRBV6-1 and J usage is TRBJ2-1; a weak D match, TRBD2 (6 bases). Between the trimmed V and J ends, which lost 2 bases and 0 bases, there was a span of 8 bases. CDR3 length equals 15 residues. CDR1 MNHNS and CDR2 SASEGT come from the germline V gene. Here the CDR3 DNA reads TGTGCCAGCAGTGAATACGGGGGCTCCTACAATGAGCAGTTCTTC. Translation gives CASSEYGGSYNEQFF.

V and J are TRBV5-1 and TRBJ2-3, with D possibly matching TRBD2 (5 bases). Trimming pared 3 bases from V and 0 bases from J, leaving 11 bases between. This CDR3 has 15 amino acids. Germline V gives CDR1 SGHRS, CDR2 YFSETQ. The CDR3 nucleotides are TGCGCCAGCAGCTCGGAGGATACTAGCACAGATACGCAGTATTTT. Encoded protein: CASSSEDTSTDTQYF. Complete variable domain (other parts from reference TRBV5-1 and TRBJ2-3): KAGVTQTPRYLIKTRGQQVTLSCSPISGHRSVSWYQQTPGQGLQFLFEYFSETQRNKGNFPGRFSGRQFSNSRSEMNVSTLELGDSALYLCASSSEDTSTDTQYFGPGTRLTVL.

V and J are TRBV10-3 and TRBJ2-1; 7 bases line up with TRBD1. CDR1 is ENHRY and CDR2 is SYGVKD in the germline V gene. The CDR3 loop spans 14 amino acids. J lost 3 bases, V lost 4 bases, and 3 bases had no gene match. CDR3 nucleotide sequence: TGTGCCATCAGTGGACAGGGCAGCTACAATGAGCAGTTCTTC. This translates into CAISGQGSYNEQFF.

The rearrangement joins TRBV6-5 to TRBJ1-2, with 7 bases identical to TRBD1. This CDR3 has 13 residues. V gave up 5 bases and J gave up 7 bases; unmatched junction bases: 7. The V gene's germline CDR1 is MNHEY and CDR2 SVGAGI. The CDR3 DNA follows: TGTGCCAGCAGTCCCCGGACAGGAGGTGGCTACACCTTC. It translates to CASSPRTGGGYTF.

The V and J genes are TRBV7-9 and TRBJ1-5, with 8 bases lining up with TRBD1. The CDR3 loop spans 15 amino acids. Trimming removed 5 bases from V and 7 bases from J; junction bases left unmatched: 10. Germline CDR1 and CDR2: SEHNR and FQNEAQ (reference sequence). CDR3 DNA: TGTGCCAGCAGCCCCGGTCAGGGGGCGGTCCAGCCCCAGCATTTT. This codes for CASSPGQGAVQPQHF.

This sequence joins TRBV6-5 and TRBJ2-2, with D possibly being TRBD2 (6 bases). CDR1 is MNHEY, CDR2 SVGAGI, per germline. V was cut by 1 base and J by 1 base, with 10 bases left in between. The CDR3 extends over 16 amino acids. CDR3 nucleotide sequence: TGTGCCAGCAGTTACTACCATAGCGGGAACACCGGGGAGCTGTTTTTT. The encoded protein is CASSYYHSGNTGELFF.

This chain uses TRBV18 with TRBJ2-7; possible D gene TRBD2, 6 bases. CDR1 is KGHSH, CDR2 LQKENI, per germline. This CDR3 spans 15 amino acids. Trimming removed 4 bases at V and 5 bases at J, with 18 bases between. The CDR3 sequence is CASSLQAGSKNEQYF. CDR3 in DNA: TGTGCCAGCTCACTACAAGCCGGGAGTAAGAACGAGCAGTACTTC. The whole variable domain, remainder taken from reference TRBV18 and TRBJ2-7, is NAGVMQNPRHLVRRRGQEARLRCSPMKGHSHVYWYRQLPEEGLKFMVYLQKENIIDESGMPKERFSAEFPKEGPSILRIQQVVRGDSAAYFCASSLQAGSKNEQYFGPGTRLTVT.

The rearrangement uses TRBV5-1 and TRBJ2-1, with 11 nucleotides matching TRBD2. Germline-derived CDR1 and CDR2 are SGHRS and YFSETQ. This CDR3 is built from 16 residues. With V trimmed by 0 bases and J by 5 bases, 4 bases remained unmatched. In nucleotides, the CDR3 is TGCGCCAGCAGCTTGGGCTCGGGACTAGCGGACAATGAGCAGTTCTTC. This encodes CASSLGSGLADNEQFF. The variable domain in full, with the rest retrieved from reference TRBV5-1 and TRBJ2-1, is KAGVTQTPRYLIKTRGQQVTLSCSPISGHRSVSWYQQTPGQGLQFLFEYFSETQRNKGNFPGRFSGRQFSNSRSEMNVSTLELGDSALYLCASSLGSGLADNEQFFGPGTRLTVL.

V usage is TRBV27 and J usage is TRBJ2-7; perhaps TRBD2 as D (5 bases). Germline values: CDR1 MNHEY, CDR2 SMNVEV (reference sequence). The length of the CDR3 is 14 residues. Trimming left V 5 bases short and J 0 bases short, with 11 bases between. CDR3: CASSKSGGSYEQYF. The CDR3 coding sequence is TGTGCCAGCAGTAAGAGCGGTGGCTCCTACGAGCAGTACTTC.

This chain links TRBV6-6 with TRBJ1-1; D is ambiguous. Trimming took off 5 bases at V and 1 base at J, with 14 bases between the two ends. Germline CDR1 and CDR2: MNHNY and SVGAGI (reference sequence). The CDR3 totals 15 residues. The CDR3 DNA sequence: TGTGCCAGCAGTACGGGTACCAACGGGAACACTGAAGCTTTCTTT. Residues: CASSTGTNGNTEAFF.

The rearrangement uses TRBV5-1 and TRBJ2-2; TRBD2 agrees at 7 bases. CDR1 and CDR2 (germline): SGHRS, YFSETQ. V trimming: 1 base; J trimming: 3 bases; junction bases outside the gene matches: 3. The CDR3 totals 15 residues. CDR3 sequence: CASSLMAGDTGELFF. The CDR3 bases are TGCGCCAGCAGCTTGATGGCGGGAGACACCGGGGAGCTGTTTTTT. The entire variable domain, with the rest obtained from reference TRBV5-1 and TRBJ2-2, is as follows: KAGVTQTPRYLIKTRGQQVTLSCSPISGHRSVSWYQQTPGQGLQFLFEYFSETQRNKGNFPGRFSGRQFSNSRSEMNVSTLELGDSALYLCASSLMAGDTGELFFGEGSRLTVL.

This chain uses TRBV28 with TRBJ2-7, with 10 bases fitting TRBD2. The CDR3 consists of 16 residues. CDR1 and CDR2 (germline): MDHEN, SYDVKM. Trimming at V came to 3 bases and at J to 5 bases, leaving 10 bases not matched to a gene. The CDR3 DNA sequence: TGTGCCAGCAGTTTGAGTGAGCGGGAGGGCCGGGACGAGCAGTACTTC. It codes for CASSLSEREGRDEQYF. Variable domain in full (rest from reference TRBV28 and TRBJ2-7): DVKVTQSSRYLVKRTGEKVFLECVQDMDHENMFWYRQDPGLGLRLIYFSYDVKMKEKGDIPEGYSVSREKKERFSLILESASTNQTSMYLCASSLSEREGRDEQYFGPGTRLTVT.

This rearrangement joins TRBV28 to TRBJ1-1; 8 positions match TRBD1. CDR3 length: 15 amino acids. The J segment lost 3 bases and the V segment lost 6 bases, leaving 9 bases of the junction unmatched. The germline gives CDR1 MDHEN, CDR2 SYDVKM. CDR3 protein: CASSENRGGYTEAFF. DNA for the CDR3: TGTGCCAGCAGCGAAAACAGGGGGGGGTACACTGAAGCTTTCTTT. Looking up the rest from reference TRBV28 and TRBJ1-1 gives the full variable domain: DVKVTQSSRYLVKRTGEKVFLECVQDMDHENMFWYRQDPGLGLRLIYFSYDVKMKEKGDIPEGYSVSREKKERFSLILESASTNQTSMYLCASSENRGGYTEAFFGQGTRLTVV.